The present entry profiles one TCR beta chain with its context. As yet, its antigen is unknown. The data originate from a study of T cell responses to AZD1222 COVID-19 vaccine. Broader study findings: Donors were chiefly white British, with a greater number of females, and clonal diversity was perhaps underestimated.

Clones were read by immunoSEQ multiplex PCR, and TCRdb kept only the in-frame ones, dropping some. The table has roughly 80,000 clones, around 90% seen once; the top ten hold around 1.4%. Second doses at about 4 or about 12 weeks were pooled. The origin of this receptor is an adult who received the AZD1222 COVID-19 vaccine. Sequences were derived from peripheral blood, sampled 28 days after the second AZD1222 dose.

The CDR3 DNA follows: TGTGCCAGCAGTTACTGGCAGGGGACAGGTGAGCAGTACTTC. It translates to CASSYWQGTGEQYF. This chain connects TRBV6-5 to TRBJ2-7; 8 bases are a match to TRBD1. J gave up 7 bases and V 1 base, and 6 bases lay outside the gene matches. CDR1 is MNHEY and CDR2 is SVGAGI in the germline V gene. The CDR3 has 14 residues.